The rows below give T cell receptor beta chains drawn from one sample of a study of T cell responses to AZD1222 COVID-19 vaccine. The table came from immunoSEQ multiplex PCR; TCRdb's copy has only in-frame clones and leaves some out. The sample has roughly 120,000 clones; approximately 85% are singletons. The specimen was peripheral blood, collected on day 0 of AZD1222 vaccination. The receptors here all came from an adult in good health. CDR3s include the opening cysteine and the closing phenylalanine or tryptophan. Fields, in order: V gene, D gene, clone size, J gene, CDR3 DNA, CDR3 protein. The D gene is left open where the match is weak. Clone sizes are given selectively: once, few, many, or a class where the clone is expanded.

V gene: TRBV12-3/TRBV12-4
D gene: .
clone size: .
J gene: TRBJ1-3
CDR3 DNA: TGTGCCAGCGGAACCAACTCTGGAAACACCATATATTTT
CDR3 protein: CASGTNSGNTIYF

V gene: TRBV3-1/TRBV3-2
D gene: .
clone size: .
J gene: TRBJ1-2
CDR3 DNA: TGTGCCAGCAGCCAAAGGGGCAGGGATTCGAAAAGCTATGGCTACACCTTC
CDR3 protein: CASSQRGRDSKSYGYTF

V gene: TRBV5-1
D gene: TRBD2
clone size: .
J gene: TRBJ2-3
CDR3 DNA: TGCGCCAGCAGAAACGGGGACTACAGTATCACAGATACGCAGTATTTT
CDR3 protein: CASRNGDYSITDTQYF

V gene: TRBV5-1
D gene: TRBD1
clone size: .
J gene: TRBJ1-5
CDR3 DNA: TGCGCCAGCAGCTTGGAATCAGGGGGCACAAATCAGCCCCAGCATTTT
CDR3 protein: CASSLESGGTNQPQHF

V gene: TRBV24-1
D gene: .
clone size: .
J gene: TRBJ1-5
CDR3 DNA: TGTGCCACCAGTGGGGCGGGGGGCGGTCAGCCCCAGCATTTT
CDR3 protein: CATSGAGGGQPQHF

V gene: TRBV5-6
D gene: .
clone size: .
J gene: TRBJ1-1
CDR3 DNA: TGTGCCAGCAGCTTGCGTCCGAACACTGAAGCTTTCTTT
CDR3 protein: CASSLRPNTEAFF

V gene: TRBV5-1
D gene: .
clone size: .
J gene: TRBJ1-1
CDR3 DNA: TGCGCCAGCAGCTTGGGGGGTCAGGGCCACACTGAAGCTTTCTTT
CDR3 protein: CASSLGGQGHTEAFF

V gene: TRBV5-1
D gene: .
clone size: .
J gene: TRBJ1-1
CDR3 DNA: TGCGCCAGCAGCTTGGATGGAGGGACGAACACTGAAGCTTTCTTT
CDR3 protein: CASSLDGGTNTEAFF

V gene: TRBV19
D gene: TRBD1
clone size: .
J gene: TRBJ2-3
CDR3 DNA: TGTGCCAGTAGCTGGGACAGCCTTACCACAGATACGCAGTATTTT
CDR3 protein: CASSWDSLTTDTQYF

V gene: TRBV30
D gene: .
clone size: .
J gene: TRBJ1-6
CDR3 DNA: TGTGCCTGGGATAGGGTTGAGGGTTCACCCCTCCACTTT
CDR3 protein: CAWDRVEGSPLHF

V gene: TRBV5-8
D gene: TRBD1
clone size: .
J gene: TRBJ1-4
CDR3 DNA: TGTGCCAGCAGCTTGGGACAGGGGGTTTTGACTAATGAAAAACTGTTTTTT
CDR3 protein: CASSLGQGVLTNEKLFF

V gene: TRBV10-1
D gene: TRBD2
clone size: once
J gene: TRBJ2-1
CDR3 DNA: TGCGCCAGCAGTAGAAGCGGGGGGAGATACAATGAGCAGTTCTTC
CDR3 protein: CASSRSGGRYNEQFF

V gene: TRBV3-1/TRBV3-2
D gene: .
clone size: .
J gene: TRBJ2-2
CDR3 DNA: TGTGCCAGCAGCCATTTGGGGGAGCTGTTTTTT
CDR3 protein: CASSHLGELFF

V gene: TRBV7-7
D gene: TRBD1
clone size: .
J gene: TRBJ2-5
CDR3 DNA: TGTGCTAGCAGCAAGAACAGGGGGCGGGGAGAGACCCAGTACTTC
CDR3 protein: CASSKNRGRGETQYF

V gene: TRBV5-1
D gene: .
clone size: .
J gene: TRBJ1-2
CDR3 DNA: TGCGCCAGCAGCTTGGATGCCCGCTATGGCTACACCTTC
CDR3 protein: CASSLDARYGYTF

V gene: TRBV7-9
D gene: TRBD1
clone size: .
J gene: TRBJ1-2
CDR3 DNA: TGTGCCAGCAGCCTTAGGGTCAGGGGGCTTTCTAACTATGGCTACACCTTC
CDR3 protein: CASSLRVRGLSNYGYTF

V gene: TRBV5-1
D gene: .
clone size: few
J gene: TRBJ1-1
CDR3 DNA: TGCGCCAGCAGCTTGGATCTCGGGGGCTCTGGGGGCATGAACACTGAAGCTTTCTTT
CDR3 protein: CASSLDLGGSGGMNTEAFF

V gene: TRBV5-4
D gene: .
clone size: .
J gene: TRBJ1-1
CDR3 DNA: TGTGCCAGCAGCTACCCGAGGGGGGGAGAAACTGAAGCTTTCTTT
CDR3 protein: CASSYPRGGETEAFF

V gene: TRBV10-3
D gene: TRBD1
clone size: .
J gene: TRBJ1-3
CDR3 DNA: TGTGCCATCAGTGAAACAGGGGGTCTAGGAAACACCATATATTTT
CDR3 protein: CAISETGGLGNTIYF

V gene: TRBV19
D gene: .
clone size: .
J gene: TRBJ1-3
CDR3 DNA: TGTGCCAGTAGGTTGACGGTCATCTCTGGAAACACCATATATTTT
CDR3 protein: CASRLTVISGNTIYF

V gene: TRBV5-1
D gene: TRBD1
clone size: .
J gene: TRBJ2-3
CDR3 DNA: TGCGCCAGCAGCTTGAGAAGGGGGCAGGATACGCAGTATTTT
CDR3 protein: CASSLRRGQDTQYF

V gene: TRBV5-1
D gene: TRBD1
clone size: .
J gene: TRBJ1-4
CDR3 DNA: TGCGCCAGCAGCCCTTTGGTTAGGGGGCTGAATGAAAAACTGTTTTTT
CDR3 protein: CASSPLVRGLNEKLFF

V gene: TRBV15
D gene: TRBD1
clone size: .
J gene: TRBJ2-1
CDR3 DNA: TGTGCCACCAGCAGAGGTCCGACGACAGGGGTTATTGAGCAGTTCTTC
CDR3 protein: CATSRGPTTGVIEQFF

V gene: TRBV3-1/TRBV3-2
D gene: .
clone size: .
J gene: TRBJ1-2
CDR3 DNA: TGTGCCAGCTCCGGGAGGGGACGACGCCTAGAGGGGGATGGCTACACCTTC
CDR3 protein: CASSGRGRRLEGDGYTF

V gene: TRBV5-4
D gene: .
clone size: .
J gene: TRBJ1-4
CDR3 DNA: TGTGCCAGCAGCTTGGAAACTAATGAAAAACTGTTTTTT
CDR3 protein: CASSLETNEKLFF

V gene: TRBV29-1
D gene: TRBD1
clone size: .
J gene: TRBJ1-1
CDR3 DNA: TGCAGCGTGGGGACAGGGGATTACACTGAAGCTTTCTTT
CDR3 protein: CSVGTGDYTEAFF

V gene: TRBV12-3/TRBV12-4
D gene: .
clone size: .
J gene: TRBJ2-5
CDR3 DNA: TGTGCCAGCAGTCAGGGCGGGAAGGAGACCCAGTACTTC
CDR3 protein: CASSQGGKETQYF

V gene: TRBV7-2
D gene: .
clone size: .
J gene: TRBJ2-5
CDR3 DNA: TGTGCCAGCAGCCTATACTCAGGGACAGAGACCCAGTACTTC
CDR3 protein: CASSLYSGTETQYF

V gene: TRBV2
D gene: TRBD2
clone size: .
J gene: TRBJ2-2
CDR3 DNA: TGTGCCAGCAGTGAAAGAGGGTTGTGGCGGGGGGAGAACACCGGGGAGCTGTTTTTT
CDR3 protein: CASSERGLWRGENTGELFF

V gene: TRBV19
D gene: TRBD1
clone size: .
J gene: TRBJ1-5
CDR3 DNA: TGTGCCACCCAGAGGACAGGGGATCAGCCCCAGCATTTT
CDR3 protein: CATQRTGDQPQHF

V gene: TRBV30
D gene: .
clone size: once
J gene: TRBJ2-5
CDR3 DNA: TGTGCCTGGGCGGGACCCACCGAGGAGACCCAGTACTTC
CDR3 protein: CAWAGPTEETQYF

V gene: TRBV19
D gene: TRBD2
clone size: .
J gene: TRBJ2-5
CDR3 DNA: TGTGCCAGTAGTCCGGGACTAGCGAGAACCCAGTACTTC
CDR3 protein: CASSPGLARTQYF

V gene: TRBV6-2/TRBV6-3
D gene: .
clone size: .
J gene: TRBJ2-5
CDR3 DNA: TGTGCCAGCAGTTACCAAGAGACCCAGTACTTC
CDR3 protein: CASSYQETQYF

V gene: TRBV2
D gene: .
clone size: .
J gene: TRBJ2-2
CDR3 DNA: TGTGCCAGCAGCCCCGACAGGAACACCGGGGAGCTGTTTTTT
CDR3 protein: CASSPDRNTGELFF

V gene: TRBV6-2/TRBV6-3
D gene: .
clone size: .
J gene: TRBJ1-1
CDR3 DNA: TGTGCCAGCAGTACCCGCCGGGAGAGGGGATGGGACACTGAAGCTTTCTTT
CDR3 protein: CASSTRRERGWDTEAFF

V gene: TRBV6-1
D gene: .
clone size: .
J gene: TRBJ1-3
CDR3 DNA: TGTGCCAGCAGTGAATCTACCCCTGGCAGGGGAAAAAGGAACACCATATATTTT
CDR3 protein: CASSESTPGRGKRNTIYF

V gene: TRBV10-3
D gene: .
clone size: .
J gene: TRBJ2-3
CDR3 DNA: TGTGCCATCAAACCGACTGAGCAGAATCCAGATACGCAGTATTTT
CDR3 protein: CAIKPTEQNPDTQYF

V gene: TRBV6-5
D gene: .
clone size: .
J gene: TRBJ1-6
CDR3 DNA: TGTGCCATAGGGGCCACTCCACCCAGTAATTCACCCCTCCACTTT
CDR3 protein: CAIGATPPSNSPLHF

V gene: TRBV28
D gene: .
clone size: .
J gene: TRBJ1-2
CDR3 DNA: TGTGCCAGCAGTCAAGGGGGGGGCGCATATGGCTACACCTTC
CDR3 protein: CASSQGGGAYGYTF

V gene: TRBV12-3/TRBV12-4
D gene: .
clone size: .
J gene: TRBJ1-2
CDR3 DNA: TGTGCCAGCAGTCTGAGCGGCTACACCTTC
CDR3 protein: CASSLSGYTF

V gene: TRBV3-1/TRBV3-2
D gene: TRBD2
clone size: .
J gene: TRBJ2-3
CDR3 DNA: TGTGCCAGCAGCCACGGTAGGGCTAGCGGGAGCACAGATACGCAGTATTTT
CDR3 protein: CASSHGRASGSTDTQYF

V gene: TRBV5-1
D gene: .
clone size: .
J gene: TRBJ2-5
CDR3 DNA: TGCGCCAGCAGAGAAACTAGGACGTCTCTTCAAGAGACCCAGTACTTC
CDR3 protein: CASRETRTSLQETQYF

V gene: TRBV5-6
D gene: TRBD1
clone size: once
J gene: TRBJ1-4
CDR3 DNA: TGTGCCAGCAGCGGCCCGGGACAGGGGCGAGAAAAACTGTTTTTT
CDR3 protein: CASSGPGQGREKLFF

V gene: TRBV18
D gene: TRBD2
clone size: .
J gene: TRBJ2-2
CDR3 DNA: TGTGCCAGCTCACAGGGACTAGCGGGAGGTTCCGACGGGGAGCTGTTTTTT
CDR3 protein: CASSQGLAGGSDGELFF

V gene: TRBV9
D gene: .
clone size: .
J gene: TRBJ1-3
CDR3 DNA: TGTGCCAGCAGCGCCGCCAATGTGAGAAGCTCTGGAAACACCATATATTTT
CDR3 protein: CASSAANVRSSGNTIYF

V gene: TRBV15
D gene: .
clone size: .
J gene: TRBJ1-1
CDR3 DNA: TGTGCCACCAGCGGAAAAAGCACGGGGAACACTGAAGCTTTCTTT
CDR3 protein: CATSGKSTGNTEAFF

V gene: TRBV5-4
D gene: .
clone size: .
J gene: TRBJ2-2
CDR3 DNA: TGTGCCAGCAGCTTGGGGCTGGATTCTGGTTACACCGGGGAGCTGTTTTTT
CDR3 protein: CASSLGLDSGYTGELFF

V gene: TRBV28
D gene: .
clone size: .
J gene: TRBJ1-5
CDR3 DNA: TGTGCCAGCAGTCCTCGGGCCCCGGGGTGGTATCAGCCCCAGCATTTT
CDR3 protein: CASSPRAPGWYQPQHF

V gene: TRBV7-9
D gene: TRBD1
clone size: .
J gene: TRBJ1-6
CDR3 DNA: TGTGCCAGCAGCTTGGGACAGGGTTTTTATAATTCACCCCTCCACTTT
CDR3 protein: CASSLGQGFYNSPLHF

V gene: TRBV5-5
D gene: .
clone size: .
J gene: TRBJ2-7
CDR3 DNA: TGTGCCAGCAGCTTAGGGGGGACTGCCCTCTACGAGCAGTACTTC
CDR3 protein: CASSLGGTALYEQYF

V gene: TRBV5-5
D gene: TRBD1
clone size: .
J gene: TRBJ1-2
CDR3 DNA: TGTGCCAGCAGTCCCCACCAGGGGGAAGGGTGGGGCTACACCTTC
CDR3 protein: CASSPHQGEGWGYTF

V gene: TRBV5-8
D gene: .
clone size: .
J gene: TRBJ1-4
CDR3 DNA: TGTGCCAGCAGCAACTGGGGTGGTGAAAAACTGTTTTTT
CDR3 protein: CASSNWGGEKLFF

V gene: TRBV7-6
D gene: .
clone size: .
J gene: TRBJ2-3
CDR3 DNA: TGTGCCAGCAGCTTAGAGAGGCAGGGGAGGGATACGCAGTATTTT
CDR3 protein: CASSLERQGRDTQYF